These 14 T cell receptor beta chains came from one sample sequenced in a study of CD8 T cells in Susac syndrome. Reverse transcription of about 0.5 to 1 ug RNA was carried out with random hexamers. TCRdb reanalysed the immunoSEQ multiplex PCR reads using MiXCR and keeps one entry per CDR3 protein. The sample includes a few hundred thousand distinct CDR3 sequences, 94% of them seen just once. Sequencing was performed on CD4+ T cells from PBMCs. The receptor source for this set is a human donor with Susac syndrome.

The chain combines TRBV6-1 with TRBJ2-3, with 8 bases matching TRBD2. Germline CDR1 is MNHNS and CDR2 is SASEGT. This CDR3 has 16 residues. J was trimmed by 6 bases and V by 8 bases; bases with no gene match: 16. The CDR3, as DNA: TGTGCCAGCCGACTCCTGGCGGGGGGCGAGTCCGATACGCAGTATTTT. Amino acid sequence: CASRLLAGGESDTQYF.

The chain joins TRBV7-9 to TRBJ1-3; the D is unclear. CDR3 size: 17 residues. Trimming pared 3 bases from V and 0 bases from J, leaving 15 bases between. Germline lookup yields CDR1 SEHNR and CDR2 FQNEAQ (reference sequence). The CDR3 here is CASSFNRATFSGNTIYF. CDR3 coding DNA: TGTGCCAGCAGCTTTAACCGAGCGACATTCTCTGGAAACACCATATATTTT.

This clonotype appeared a single time. The J gene is TRBJ1-5, the V gene TRBV27; D uncertain. The CDR3 runs 15 residues. CDR1 and CDR2 (germline): MNHEY, SMNVEV (reference sequence). V was clipped by 2 bases and J by 2 bases, with 10 bases between them. CDR3 sequence (DNA): TGTGCCAGCAGTTTAGCGGGGAAAGGCAATCAGCCCCAGCATTTT. Encoded protein: CASSLAGKGNQPQHF.

This rearrangement joins TRBV10-3 to TRBJ2-1; D unresolved. The V end lost 2 bases, the J end lost 6 bases, and 14 bases lay between the germline ends. Germline V gene data show CDR1 as ENHRY and CDR2 as SYGVKD. The CDR3 runs 15 residues. The CDR3 reads CAISETRITSNEQFF. In nucleotides, the CDR3 is TGTGCCATCAGTGAGACAAGAATTACCTCCAATGAGCAGTTCTTC.

The J gene is TRBJ1-6, the V gene TRBV9, with 7 positions matching TRBD1. The junction had 7 bases not matched to a gene; V was cut back by 7 bases and J by 6 bases. Germline CDR1 reads SGDLS; CDR2 reads YYNGEE. The CDR3 has 14 amino acids. For the CDR3, the DNA is TGTGCCAGCGCCCCCGGGACAGTTAATTCACCCCTCCACTTT. Translation gives CASAPGTVNSPLHF. Supplemented by reference TRBV9 and TRBJ1-6, the full variable domain reads DSGVTQTPKHLITATGQRVTLRCSPRSGDLSVYWYQQSLDQGLQFLIQYYNGEERAKGNILERFSAQQFPDLHSELNLSSLELGDSALYFCASAPGTVNSPLHFGNGTRLTVT.

This clonotype was detected once. The chain couples TRBV30 to TRBJ1-2; D is unresolved. From germline, CDR1 is GTSNPN and CDR2 SVGIG (reference sequence). Trimming shortened V by 0 bases and J by 6 bases, and 8 bases separated the two germline ends. The CDR3 has 12 residues. For the CDR3, the DNA is TGTGCCTGGAGTGTACGGGCGCATGGCTACACCTTC. Translation: CAWSVRAHGYTF.

The chain combines TRBV15 with TRBJ1-2; D is perhaps TRBD1 (5 bases). Trimming removed 0 bases at V and 4 bases at J, with 15 bases between. This CDR3 has 16 residues. Germline V lookup: CDR1 LNHNV, CDR2 YYDKDF (reference sequence). CDR3 sequence reads: CATSRDVMGEVYGYTF. The CDR3 DNA sequence: TGTGCCACCAGCAGAGATGTAATGGGGGAGGTCTATGGCTACACCTTC.

The chain joins TRBV5-6 to TRBJ2-1; 7 bases are a match to TRBD2. Trimming at V came to 2 bases and at J to 5 bases, leaving 4 bases not matched to a gene. The CDR3 totals 14 residues. CDR1 is SGHDT and CDR2 is YYEEEE in the germline V gene. CDR3 sequence: CASSFLAEHNEQFF. Here the CDR3 DNA reads TGTGCCAGCAGCTTTCTAGCGGAGCACAATGAGCAGTTCTTC.

V gene TRBV11-2 combines with J gene TRBJ1-1; the D gene is possibly TRBD1 (5 bases). The CDR3 runs 15 residues. Looked up from germline, CDR1 is SGHAT and CDR2 is FQNNGV. Trimming shortened V by 3 bases and J by 2 bases, and 13 bases separated the two germline ends. The CDR3 here is CASSFTGPRNTEAFF. The CDR3 DNA reads TGTGCCAGCAGCTTTACGGGACCTCGCAACACTGAAGCTTTCTTT.

V gene TRBV7-2 combines with J gene TRBJ2-1; D not resolved. This CDR3 comprises 15 residues. The ends were cut back, 3 bases at V and 1 base at J, with 10 bases in the middle. CDR1 is SGHTA and CDR2 is FQGNSA in the germline V gene. CDR3 in DNA: TGTGCCAGCAGCTTTGGCGATCCGTCCTACAATGAGCAGTTCTTC. This translates into CASSFGDPSYNEQFF.

The chain combines TRBV7-2 with TRBJ1-1, with 11 bases lining up with TRBD1. This CDR3 has 16 amino acids. CDR1 and CDR2 from the germline V gene are SGHTA and FQGNSA. With V trimmed by 5 bases and J by 0 bases, 5 bases remained unmatched. The CDR3 nucleotides are TGTGCCAGCAGCCCGGGGACAGGGGGAATGAACACTGAAGCTTTCTTT. Its protein product is CASSPGTGGMNTEAFF.

In its sample, this clonotype was seen once. The gene calls are TRBV5-1 and TRBJ2-1; 10 bases agree with TRBD1. J gave up 6 bases and V 4 bases, and 7 bases lay outside the gene matches. The CDR3 sequence is 15 residues long. Germline-derived CDR1 and CDR2 are SGHRS and YFSETQ. The CDR3 here is CASSPGTGEANEQFF. In nucleotides, the CDR3 is TGCGCCAGCAGCCCAGGGACAGGGGAGGCCAATGAGCAGTTCTTC. The full variable domain, rest sourced from reference TRBV5-1 and TRBJ2-1, is KAGVTQTPRYLIKTRGQQVTLSCSPISGHRSVSWYQQTPGQGLQFLFEYFSETQRNKGNFPGRFSGRQFSNSRSEMNVSTLELGDSALYLCASSPGTGEANEQFFGPGTRLTVL.

The V call is TRBV20-1, the J call TRBJ1-1, with unresolved D. V dropped 1 base and J dropped 0 bases, with 12 bases sitting between them. This CDR3 region has 15 residues. CDR1 DFQATT and CDR2 SNEGSKA come from the germline V gene (reference sequence). The CDR3 spells CSARAGLTMNTEAFF. For the CDR3, the DNA is TGCAGTGCTAGAGCAGGACTCACGATGAACACTGAAGCTTTCTTT.

The chain has TRBV29-1 and TRBJ2-2; 7 bases are a match to TRBD2. J lost 6 bases, V lost 3 bases, and 4 bases had no gene match. CDR3 size: 13 residues. Germline-derived CDR1 and CDR2 are SQVTM and ANQGSEA. The CDR3: CSVEFGGSGELFF. The CDR3, as DNA: TGCAGCGTTGAGTTCGGGGGGTCCGGGGAGCTGTTTTTT.